This TCR beta chain was profiled in a study of beta chain features in type 1 diabetes. The sequenced template was cDNA made from the entire isolated RNA. Naive, central memory and regulatory T cell samples averaged about 3.57 million immunoSEQ reads each. The repertoire was sequenced with immunoSEQ multiplex PCR; TCRdb's copy has only in-frame clones and lacks some. The table includes hundreds of thousands of clones, around 16% detected once. Germline lookup yields CDR1 MNHEY and CDR2 SVGAGI. Between the trimmed V and J ends, which lost 1 base and 2 bases, there was a span of 8 bases. The CDR3 consists of 14 residues.

The origin of this receptor is a young man in good health. The gene calls are TRBV6-5 and TRBJ2-5; weak D call: TRBD2 (6 bases). The source material was naive CD4+ T cells from blood. The CDR3 nucleotides are TGTGCCAGCAGTTACTTGGGGGGTCAAGAGACCCAGTACTTC. Protein sequence: CASSYLGGQETQYF.